The sequence of this T cell receptor (beta chain) was determined in a study of blood T cell repertoires in COVID-19. Assay used: immunoSEQ multiplex PCR; TCRdb lists only in-frame clones, some missing. Among roughly 160,000 clones, more than 75% were seen once, and the ten largest hold 2.5% to 3%. CDR3 length: 17 residues. Sequencing used peripheral blood. The chain couples TRBV12-1 to TRBJ2-2; TRBD1, as called in the table, went unchecked against the DNA. TRBV12-1 corresponds to a pseudogene. This TCR was sampled from a woman aged 80 or older with COVID-19, enrolled during active disease. As DNA, the CDR3 is TGTGCCAGCAGCTTCCACAGGGAACCCCCGAACACCGGGGAGCTGTTTTTT. It specifies CASSFHREPPNTGELFF.